This TCR beta chain was sequenced for a study of T cell responses to AZD1222 COVID-19 vaccine. Study-wide findings and caveats: Distributed over spike, vaccine-associated CD4 TCRs predominated at 160-218 and 743-854. White British ancestry dominated among donors, who included more females, and clonal diversity was possibly underestimated. There were repertoire samples only from the period after the peak T cell response.

The CDR3 is 13 residues long. CDR1 is SGHRS and CDR2 is YFSETQ in the germline V gene. Deletions cut 2 bases from V and 9 bases from J, with 9 bases between. Data came from immunoSEQ multiplex PCR; TCRdb stores just in-frame clones and leaves some out. The table shows 200,000 to 300,000 clones, with roughly 93% occurring only once. With regard to this clone: Its antigen is undetermined.

The sample was peripheral blood, taken on day 0 of AZD1222 vaccination. The rearrangement joins TRBV5-1 to TRBJ1-6; unclear D gene. This sequence was found in an adult in good health. DNA for the CDR3: TGCGCCAGCAGCTTAAGCCTGGGTTCACCCCTCCACTTT. Encoded protein: CASSLSLGSPLHF.